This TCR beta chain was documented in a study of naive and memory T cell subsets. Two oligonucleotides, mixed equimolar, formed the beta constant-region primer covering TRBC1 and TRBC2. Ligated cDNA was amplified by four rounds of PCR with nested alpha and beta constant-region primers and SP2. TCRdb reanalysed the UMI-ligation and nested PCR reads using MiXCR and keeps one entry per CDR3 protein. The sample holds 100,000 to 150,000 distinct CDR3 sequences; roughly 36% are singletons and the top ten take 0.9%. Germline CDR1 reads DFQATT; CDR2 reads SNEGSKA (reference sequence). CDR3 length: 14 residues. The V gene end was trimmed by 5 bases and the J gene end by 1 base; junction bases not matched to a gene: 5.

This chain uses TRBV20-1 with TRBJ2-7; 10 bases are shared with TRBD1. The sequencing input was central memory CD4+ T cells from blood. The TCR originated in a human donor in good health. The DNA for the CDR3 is TGCAGTGCTGCCCGACAGGGGGCGTCCTACGAGCAGTACTTC. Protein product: CSAARQGASYEQYF.